The TCR beta chain described here comes from a study of T-cell memory formation after mild COVID-19 (TCRdb year 2021). With regard to the full study: TCR sequence clusters from the two donors were largely donor specific. Longitudinal TCRalpha and TCRbeta repertoire sequencing tracked T-cell clones expanding and contracting after mild COVID-19 in a couple of donors. The cohort was made up of two young adult volunteers, one female and one male, who were previously healthy.

Ficoll-Paque density gradient centrifugation was the method used to isolate PBMCs. For sequencing, an Illumina NovaSeq 6000 was employed. Using 5'RACE with constant-segment primers, TCRalpha and TCRbeta cDNA libraries were constructed, with sample barcodes and unique molecular identifiers added in the process. Trizol reagent was used to extract RNA from every sample. Amplification of the libraries took two PCR steps, and the second step added a second sample barcode plus Illumina TruSeq adapters. Sequencing of libraries was performed on an Illumina NovaSeq with 2 x 150 bp paired-end reads. Per the source publication's procedure: Reads were demultiplexed and collapsed into UMI-guided consensus sequences with migec v1.2.7. Using mixcr v2.1.11, UMI consensuses were aligned to TRA and TRB V and J templates and then assembled into clonotypes. Expanded or contracted clonotypes were those called significant by both edgeR and NoisET, with noise models trained on biological replicates. edgeR calls used a false discovery rate-adjusted p below 0.01 and a log2 fold-change threshold of 1. As an exploratory analysis of dynamics, max-normalized trajectories of the 1000 most abundant clonotypes were examined with PCA combined with hierarchical clustering. The CD4 or CD8 phenotype of responding clones was assigned using the separately sequenced CD4+ and CD8+ repertoires. The public reads were quality trimmed at Q25 with fastp and then assembled into clones with MiXCR by TCRdb, keeping productive beta chains. For every CDR3 protein sequence, its rows merge into one entry that carries the most common genes and DNA. TCRdb, not the original authors, processed these V and J calls. The sample data list approximately 300,000 distinct CDR3 sequences, and just under 20% of these were observed just once. The leading ten clones occupy approximately 21% of the sample.

As to this clonotype: Its antigen is not yet known. Base qualities are not provided; no much larger clone lies one nucleotide away.

The investigation overall reported the following: Some responding clones were detected in pre-infection memory, suggesting pre-existing cross-reactive memory T cells joined the SARS-CoV-2 response. SARS-CoV-2 specificity was not confirmed for the second-wave clones peaking on day 37. From day 15 to 85, contracting clones showed balanced CD4/CD8 phenotypes, whereas a second wave of clones that expanded from day 15 to 37 leaned towards CD4+. Contracting CD4+ clones were located mainly in the CM and EM memory subsets, whereas CD8+ clones were found to be enriched in EMRA. The study included only a couple of mild cases, and larger cohorts that include severe cases with pre-infection samples were judged to be necessary.

As encoded in the germline V gene, CDR1 is MNHNS while CDR2 is SASEGT. Trimming takes 6 bases from V and 2 bases from J, and the germline ends sit 16 bases apart. Taken from cysteine to phenylalanine, the CDR3 has 15 residues. Only the CDR3 DNA is retained, 45 bases long and in frame from the first base. The sample consisted of PBMCs or a T cell subset sorted from them (not recorded which). The rearranged chain carries TRBV6-1 and TRBJ1-2; D gene: possibly TRBD1, on 5 matching bases. The receptor was isolated from a man between 18 and 29 years old who had mild COVID-19 (a few samples of this study predate the infection). The sample titles of this study are shuffled in the database, so cell type and time point are left out; the donor was told from shared clones. CDR3 region: CASRRDGTRNYGYTF. The base sequence is TGTGCCAGCAGGAGGGATGGGACGCGGAACTATGGCTACACCTTC.